These 8 T cell receptor beta chains were all obtained from the same sample, sequenced in a study of regulatory T cells in long-lasting Graves disease (dated by TCRdb to about 2021). According to the study, the label for this sample's time point signals: newly diagnosed GD, antithyroid drugs for less than 3 months. For both TCR sequencing and RNA sequencing, RNA was extracted from PBMCs using TRIzol. Library prep was done by multiplex PCR. Instrument used: Illumina HiSeq 4000. TCR beta libraries were built with iRepertoire HTBI primers and Arm-PCR amplification of CDR3 regions. TCRdb took the public reads, trimmed them with fastp at Q25, ran MiXCR for clone calling and kept in-frame beta chains. Records with the same CDR3 protein are collapsed into one entry carrying the most frequent genes and DNA. The sample table contains about 400,000 distinct CDR3 sequences; only one count was recorded for about 15% of them. The ten largest clones represent over 7.5% of the sample.

These records were also assigned to another study, of T cells in Graves' hyperthyroidism and ophthalmopathy.

This sample comprised peripheral blood mononuclear cells (PBMCs), obtained at new diagnosis, from a patient treated with antithyroid drugs. Every receptor here comes from a woman aged 40-49 years with Graves disease. Donor details come from another sample of the same person, matched by shared clones.

This clonotype was seen repeatedly, ten times or more. The chain combines TRBV12-3 or TRBV12-4 with TRBJ2-1; 7 bases fit TRBD2. The CDR3 totals 16 residues. V lost 3 bases and J lost 8; bases outside the gene matches: 13. As DNA, the CDR3 is TGTGCCAGCAGTTTTGGGGCTAGCGGCTTCGGGGATGAGCAGTTCTTC. This sequence encodes CASSFGASGFGDEQFF.

This clonotype has just a few counts. Possible read error: a much larger clone is one base away. The chain links TRBV29-1 to TRBJ2-1; D may be TRBD1 (5 bases). V was shortened by 6 bases and J by 0 bases, with 12 bases between the two germline ends. The germline gives CDR1 SQVTM, CDR2 ANQGSEA. CDR3 length equals 14 residues. CDR3 residues: CSVQGTSSYNEQFF. As DNA, the CDR3 is TGCAGCGTCCAGGGCACGAGCTCCTACAATGAGCAGTTCTTC.

Ten or more counts support this clonotype. The chain has TRBV7-2 and TRBJ2-5; D remains unclear. Germline CDR1 and CDR2: SGHTA and FQGNSA. Trimming left V 5 bases short and J 1 base short, with 11 bases between. The CDR3 is made up of 14 amino acids. For the CDR3, the DNA is TGTGCCAGCAGCCCCACTTTCGCCCAAGAGACCCAGTACTTC. Protein product: CASSPTFAQETQYF.

The chain combines TRBV7-2 with TRBJ2-1; D might be TRBD1 (7 bases). Germline V gene data show CDR1 as SGHTA and CDR2 as FQGNSA. The CDR3 extends over 15 amino acids. V lost 2 bases and J 8 bases, leaving 16 bases between the germline ends. The DNA for the CDR3 is TGTGCCAGCAGCTTAAACAGGGGAGGCGTGGATGAGCAGTTCTTC. Residues: CASSLNRGGVDEQFF.

The table lists this clonotype with many counts. The V gene is TRBV6-1, the J gene TRBJ2-1, with 16 bases that match TRBD2. This CDR3 spans 20 amino acids. Germline V gene sequence: CDR1 MNHNS, CDR2 SASEGT. The V segment lost 5 bases and the J segment 2 bases; nucleotides outside the gene matches: 12. Here the CDR3 DNA reads TGTGCCAGCAGTCGCGATCCTCCGGGACTAGCGGGAGGGGCCTACAATGAGCAGTTCTTC. As protein: CASSRDPPGLAGGAYNEQFF.

This clonotype was observed a few times. This chain joins TRBV15 and TRBJ1-3; no firm D call. The V end lost 0 bases, the J end lost 0 bases, and 9 bases lay between the germline ends. CDR1 LNHNV and CDR2 YYDKDF come from the germline V gene (reference sequence). The CDR3 loop spans 16 amino acids. DNA of the CDR3: TGTGCCACCAGCAGAGATTTGGGGTTCTCTGGAAACACCATATATTTT. Its translation: CATSRDLGFSGNTIYF. Filled out from reference TRBV15 and TRBJ1-3, the complete variable domain reads DAMVIQNPRYQVTQFGKPVTLSCSQTLNHNVMYWYQQKSSQAPKLLFHYYDKDFNNEADTPDNFQSRRPNTSFCFLDIRSPGLGDTAMYLCATSRDLGFSGNTIYFGEGSWLTVV.

This clonotype has a count of ten or more. This chain connects TRBV10-2 to TRBJ1-2; 7 positions agree with TRBD1. CDR1 WSHSY and CDR2 SAAADI come from the germline V gene. With V trimmed by 0 bases and J by 6 bases, 13 bases remained unmatched. This CDR3 has 17 amino acids. The CDR3 bases are TGCGCCAGCAGTGAGTCCCTGGGGGGGACAGCCGATCATGGCTACACCTTC. This sequence encodes CASSESLGGTADHGYTF.

This chain connects TRBV10-1 to TRBJ2-7; maybe TRBD1 (5 bases). There are 15 residues in the CDR3. In germline, CDR1 is WNHNN, CDR2 SYGVQD (reference sequence). Trimming left V 3 bases short and J 3 bases short, with 15 bases between. The CDR3 loop is CASSDPSQGRYEQYF. CDR3 sequence (DNA): TGCGCCAGCAGTGACCCATCCCAGGGCCGCTACGAGCAGTACTTC.